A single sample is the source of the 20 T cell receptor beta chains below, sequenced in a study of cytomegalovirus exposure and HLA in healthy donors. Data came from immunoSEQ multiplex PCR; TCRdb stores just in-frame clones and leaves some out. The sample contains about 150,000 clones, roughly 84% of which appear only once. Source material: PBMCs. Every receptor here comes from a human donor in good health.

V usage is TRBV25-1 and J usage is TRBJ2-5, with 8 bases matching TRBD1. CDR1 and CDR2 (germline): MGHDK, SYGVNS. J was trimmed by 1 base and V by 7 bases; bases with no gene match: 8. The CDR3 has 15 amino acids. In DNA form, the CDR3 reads TGTGCCAGCAATTCGCGACAGGGGATCCAAGAGACCCAGTACTTC. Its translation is CASNSRQGIQETQYF.

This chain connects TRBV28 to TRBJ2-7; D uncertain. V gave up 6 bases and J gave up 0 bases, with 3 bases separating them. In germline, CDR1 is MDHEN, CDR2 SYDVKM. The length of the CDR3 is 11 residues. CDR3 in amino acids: CASSHSYEQYF. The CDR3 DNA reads TGTGCCAGCAGCCACTCCTACGAGCAGTACTTC.

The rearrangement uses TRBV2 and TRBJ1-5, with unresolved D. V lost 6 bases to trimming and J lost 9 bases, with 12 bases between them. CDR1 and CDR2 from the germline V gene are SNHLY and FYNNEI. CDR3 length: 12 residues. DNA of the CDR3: TGTGCCAGCAGAGAGGCCCTCGGGCCCCAGCATTTT. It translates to CASREALGPQHF.

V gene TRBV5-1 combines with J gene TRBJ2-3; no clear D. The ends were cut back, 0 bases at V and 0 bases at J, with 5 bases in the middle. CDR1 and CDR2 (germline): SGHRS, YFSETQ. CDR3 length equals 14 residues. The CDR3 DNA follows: TGCGCCAGCAGCTTGGCCTTGAGCACAGATACGCAGTATTTT. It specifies CASSLALSTDTQYF. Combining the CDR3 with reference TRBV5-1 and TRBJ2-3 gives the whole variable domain KAGVTQTPRYLIKTRGQQVTLSCSPISGHRSVSWYQQTPGQGLQFLFEYFSETQRNKGNFPGRFSGRQFSNSRSEMNVSTLELGDSALYLCASSLALSTDTQYFGPGTRLTVL.

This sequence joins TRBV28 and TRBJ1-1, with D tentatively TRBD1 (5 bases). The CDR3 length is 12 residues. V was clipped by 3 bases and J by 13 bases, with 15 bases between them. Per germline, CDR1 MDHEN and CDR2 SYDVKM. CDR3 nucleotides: TGTGCCAGCAGTTTGGAGGGGAAGGGGCTTTTCTTT. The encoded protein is CASSLEGKGLFF.

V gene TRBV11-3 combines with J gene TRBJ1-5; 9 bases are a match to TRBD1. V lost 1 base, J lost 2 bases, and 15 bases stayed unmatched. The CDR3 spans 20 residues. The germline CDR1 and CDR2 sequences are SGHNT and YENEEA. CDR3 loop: CASSLGDVDGGQGGNQPQHF. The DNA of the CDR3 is TGTGCCAGCAGCTTAGGGGATGTCGACGGGGGACAGGGAGGCAATCAGCCCCAGCATTTT.

CDR3: CASSHPGTGPNQPQHF. The CDR3 bases are TGTGCCAGTAGTCACCCCGGGACAGGGCCCAATCAGCCCCAGCATTTT. This chain links TRBV19 with TRBJ1-5, with 9 bases lining up with TRBD1. The CDR3 length is 16 residues. Germline CDR1 is LNHDA and CDR2 is SQIVND (reference sequence). J lost 3 bases, V lost 5 bases, and 8 bases had no gene match.

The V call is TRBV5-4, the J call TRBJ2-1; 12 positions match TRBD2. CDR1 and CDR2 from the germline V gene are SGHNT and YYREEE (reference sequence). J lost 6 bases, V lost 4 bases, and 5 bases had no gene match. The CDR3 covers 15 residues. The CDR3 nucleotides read TGTGCCAGCAGCCCTAGCGGGAGGGGTCGCAATGAGCAGTTCTTC. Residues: CASSPSGRGRNEQFF.

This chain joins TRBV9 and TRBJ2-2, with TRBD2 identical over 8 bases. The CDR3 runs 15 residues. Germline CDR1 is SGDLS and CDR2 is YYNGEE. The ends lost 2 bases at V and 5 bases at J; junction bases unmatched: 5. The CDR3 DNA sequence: TGTGCCAGCAGCGTTCCCCGGGAGGGGACCGGGGAGCTGTTTTTT. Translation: CASSVPREGTGELFF.

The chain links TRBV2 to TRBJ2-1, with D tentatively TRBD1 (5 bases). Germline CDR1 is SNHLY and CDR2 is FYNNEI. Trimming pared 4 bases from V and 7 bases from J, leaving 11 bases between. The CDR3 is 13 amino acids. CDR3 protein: CASSGRGSNEQFF. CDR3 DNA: TGTGCCAGCAGTGGTAGGGGCTCGAATGAGCAGTTCTTC.

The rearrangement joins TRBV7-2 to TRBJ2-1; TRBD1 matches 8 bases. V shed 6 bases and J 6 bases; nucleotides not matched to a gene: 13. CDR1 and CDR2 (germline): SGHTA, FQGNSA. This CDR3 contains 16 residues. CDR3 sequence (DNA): TGTGCCAGCAGTCTAGCAGGGGGCGGGTTGTTCAATGAGCAGTTCTTC. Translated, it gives CASSLAGGGLFNEQFF.

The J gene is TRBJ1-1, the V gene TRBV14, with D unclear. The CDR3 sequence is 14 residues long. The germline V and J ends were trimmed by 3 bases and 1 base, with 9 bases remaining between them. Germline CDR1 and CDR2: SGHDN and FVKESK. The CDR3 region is CASSHPPGNTEAFF. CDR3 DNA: TGTGCCAGCAGCCATCCACCAGGGAACACTGAAGCTTTCTTT.

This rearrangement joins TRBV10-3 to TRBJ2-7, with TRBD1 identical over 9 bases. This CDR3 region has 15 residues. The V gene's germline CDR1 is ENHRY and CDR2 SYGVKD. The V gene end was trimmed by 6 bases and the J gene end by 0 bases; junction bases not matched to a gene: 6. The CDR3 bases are TGTGCCATCAGCGACAGGGGGAAAAGCTCCTACGAGCAGTACTTC. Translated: CAISDRGKSSYEQYF.

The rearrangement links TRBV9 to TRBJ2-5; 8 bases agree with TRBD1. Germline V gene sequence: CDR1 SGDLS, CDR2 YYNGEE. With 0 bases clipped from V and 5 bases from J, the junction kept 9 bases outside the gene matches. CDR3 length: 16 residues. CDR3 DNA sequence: TGTGCCAGCAGCGTAGGACCGGGACAGGCAGGGGAGACCCAGTACTTC. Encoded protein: CASSVGPGQAGETQYF.

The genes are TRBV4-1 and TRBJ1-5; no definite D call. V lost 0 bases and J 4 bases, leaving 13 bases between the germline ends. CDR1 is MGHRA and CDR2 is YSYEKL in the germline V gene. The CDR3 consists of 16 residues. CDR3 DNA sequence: TGCGCCAGCAGCCAAGACAATAGACGGGTTAATCAGCCCCAGCATTTT. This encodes CASSQDNRRVNQPQHF.

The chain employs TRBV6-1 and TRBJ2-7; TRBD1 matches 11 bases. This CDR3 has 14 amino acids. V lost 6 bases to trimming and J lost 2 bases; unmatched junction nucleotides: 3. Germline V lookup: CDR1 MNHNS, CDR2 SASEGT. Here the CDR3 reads CASRGQGVTYEQYF. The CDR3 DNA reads TGTGCCAGCAGGGGACAGGGGGTGACCTACGAGCAGTACTTC.

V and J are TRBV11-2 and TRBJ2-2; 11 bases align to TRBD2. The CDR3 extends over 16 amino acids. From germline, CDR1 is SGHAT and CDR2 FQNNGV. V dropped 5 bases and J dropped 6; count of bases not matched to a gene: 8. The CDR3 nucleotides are TGTGCCAGCAGCCCTCTAGCGGGAGGTGAGGCCGGGGAGCTGTTTTTT. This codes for CASSPLAGGEAGELFF.

CDR3 coding DNA: TGTGCCAGCGTTATGCGGGCCCTAGGGAGCACAGATACGCAGTATTTT. Translation gives CASVMRALGSTDTQYF. J is TRBJ2-3 and V is TRBV7-9, with D possibly TRBD2 on 5 matching bases. CDR3 length: 16 amino acids. Germline loops: CDR1 SEHNR, CDR2 FQNEAQ (reference sequence). The V and J ends lost 8 bases and 0 bases respectively, with 18 bases between them. Complete variable domain (other parts from reference TRBV7-9 and TRBJ2-3): DTGVSQNPRHKITKRGQNVTFRCDPISEHNRLYWYRQTLGQGPEFLTYFQNEAQLEKSRLLSDRFSAERPKGSFSTLEIQRTEQGDSAMYLCASVMRALGSTDTQYFGPGTRLTVL.

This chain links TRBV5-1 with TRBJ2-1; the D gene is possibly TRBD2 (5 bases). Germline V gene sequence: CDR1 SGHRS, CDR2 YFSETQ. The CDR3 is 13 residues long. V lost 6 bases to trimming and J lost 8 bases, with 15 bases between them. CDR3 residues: CASNLLVGDEQFF. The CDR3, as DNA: TGCGCCAGCAATTTACTAGTAGGCGATGAGCAGTTCTTC.

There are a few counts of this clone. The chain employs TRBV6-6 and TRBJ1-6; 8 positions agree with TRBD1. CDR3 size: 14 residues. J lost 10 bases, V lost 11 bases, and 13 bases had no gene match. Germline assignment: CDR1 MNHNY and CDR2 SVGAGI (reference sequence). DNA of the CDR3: TGTGCCGGCTCGCCGACAGGGGAGGAATCACCCCTCCACTTT. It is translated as CAGSPTGEESPLHF.